The subject of this entry is one TCR beta chain. Antigen: not known. Sequenced by immunoSEQ multiplex PCR; TCRdb stores in-frame clones only, minus some. This sample has some 100,000 clones, with about 91% found just once. This record belongs to a study of siplizumab effects on memory and regulatory T cells. Study-level results: It was not possible to assign a naive or memory phenotype to roughly 80-95% of proliferating CD4+ or CD8+ clones.

The J segment lost 4 bases and the V segment lost 4 bases, leaving 5 bases of the junction unmatched. The CDR3 covers 14 residues. Germline lookup yields CDR1 MNHEY and CDR2 SVGAGI. The TCR was taken from a human donor in good health. Some clones in this sample may be carry-over from other donors' samples. The sample taken for sequencing was CD4+ T cells sorted from blood. The V and J genes are TRBV6-5 and TRBJ2-7, with 9 bases matching TRBD2. CDR3 in DNA: TGTGCCAGCAGTTTTAGCGGGAGTAAATACGAGCAGTACTTC. This translates into CASSFSGSKYEQYF.